Below are 6 T cell receptor beta chains sequenced from a single sample in a study of shared clonotypes between healthy human individuals. CD45RO-negative, CCR7-positively selected cells formed the naive CD8 fraction, excluding terminally differentiated effector memory CD45RA+ cells. The table came from immunoSEQ multiplex PCR; TCRdb's copy has only in-frame clones and leaves some out. The sample shows millions of clones, 85% to 95% of them seen only once. Sequencing was done on a sample of naive CD8+ T cells sorted from blood. The receptors were gathered from a young man in good health.

Of note for this clone: Other DNA sequences within the sample encode an identical CDR3. The rearrangement joins TRBV7-9 to TRBJ2-1; 9 bases map to TRBD2. Germline V gene lookup returns CDR1 SEHNR and CDR2 FQNEAQ (reference sequence). V was clipped by 9 bases and J by 5 bases; unmatched bases: 2. The CDR3 runs to 12 residues. As DNA, the CDR3 is TGTGCCAGTAGCGGGGGTAACAATGAGCAGTTCTTC. Translating it yields CASSGGNNEQFF.

The V call is TRBV5-6, the J call TRBJ2-7; 7 bases match TRBD1. The germline V gene has CDR1 SGHDT and CDR2 YYEEEE. The V gene end was trimmed by 0 bases and the J gene end by 13 bases; junction bases not matched to a gene: 10. CDR3 size: 13 residues. The CDR3 sequence is CASSLVEGDSEYF. The CDR3 DNA is TGTGCCAGCAGCTTGGTGGAAGGGGACAGCGAATACTTC. The whole variable domain, remainder taken from reference TRBV5-6 and TRBJ2-7, is DAGVTQSPTHLIKTRGQQVTLRCSPKSGHDTVSWYQQALGQGPQFIFQYYEEEERQRGNFPDRFSGHQFPNYSSELNVNALLLGDSALYLCASSLVEGDSEYFGPGTRLTVT.

The CDR3 DNA follows: TGTGCCAGCAGTTACGGACAGGCGACCTACGAGCAGTACTTC. It translates to CASSYGQATYEQYF. The chain joins TRBV7-9 to TRBJ2-7, with 7 bases fitting TRBD1. There are 14 residues in the CDR3. Germline CDR1 reads SEHNR; CDR2 reads FQNEAQ (reference sequence). The V gene end was trimmed by 6 bases and the J gene end by 2 bases; junction bases not matched to a gene: 7.

Notes on this clone: Other DNA sequences of this sample code for an identical CDR3. The chain has TRBV6-5 and TRBJ2-3; tentative D call: TRBD2 (6 bases). CDR1 is MNHEY and CDR2 is SVGAGI in the germline V gene. V was pared by 0 bases and J by 0 bases, with 7 bases between. CDR3 length equals 15 residues. Here the CDR3 DNA reads TGTGCCAGCAGTTACTCTAGCGGAAGCACAGATACGCAGTATTTT. This sequence encodes CASSYSSGSTDTQYF.

The V gene is TRBV13, the J gene TRBJ2-7; 15 bases map to TRBD2. This CDR3 has 17 residues. J was trimmed by 7 bases and V by 4 bases; bases with no gene match: 11. CDR1 is PRHDT and CDR2 is FYEKMQ in the germline V gene (reference sequence). CDR3 amino acids: CASSSGLAGGLPWEQYF. The CDR3 region has the DNA TGTGCCAGCAGCTCGGGACTAGCGGGGGGCCTCCCTTGGGAGCAGTACTTC. The variable domain in full, completed from reference TRBV13 and TRBJ2-7, reads AAGVIQSPRHLIKEKRETATLKCYPIPRHDTVYWYQQGPGQDPQFLISFYEKMQSDKGSIPDRFSAQQFSDYHSELNMSSLELGDSALYFCASSSGLAGGLPWEQYFGPGTRLTVT.

The chain joins TRBV6-5 to TRBJ2-7; possibly TRBD1 for D (6 bases). The CDR3 is 13 residues long. From germline, CDR1 is MNHEY and CDR2 SVGAGI. Trimming left V 6 bases short and J 0 bases short, with 9 bases between. The DNA for the CDR3 is TGTGCCAGCAGGACAGGCAACTCCTACGAGCAGTACTTC. Residues: CASRTGNSYEQYF.